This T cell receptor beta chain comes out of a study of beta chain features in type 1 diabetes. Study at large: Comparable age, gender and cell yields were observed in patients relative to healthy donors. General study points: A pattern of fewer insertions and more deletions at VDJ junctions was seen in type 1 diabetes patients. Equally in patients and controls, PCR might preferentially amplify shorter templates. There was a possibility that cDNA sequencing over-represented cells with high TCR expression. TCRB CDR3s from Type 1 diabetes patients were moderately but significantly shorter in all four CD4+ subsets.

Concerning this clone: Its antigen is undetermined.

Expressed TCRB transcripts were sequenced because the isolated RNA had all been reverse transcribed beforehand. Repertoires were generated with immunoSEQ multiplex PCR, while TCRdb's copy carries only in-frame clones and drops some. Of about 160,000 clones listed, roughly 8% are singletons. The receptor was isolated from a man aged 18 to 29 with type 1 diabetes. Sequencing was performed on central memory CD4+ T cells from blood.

The CDR3 DNA reads TGTGCCAGTAGTAAGGGCAGGGGAGTCTACAATGAGCAGTTCTTC. This encodes CASSKGRGVYNEQFF. The rearrangement joins TRBV19 to TRBJ2-1; possibly TRBD1 for D (6 bases). The CDR3 spans 15 residues. CDR1 is LNHDA, CDR2 SQIVND, per germline (reference sequence). V was pared by 4 bases and J by 3 bases, with 13 bases between.